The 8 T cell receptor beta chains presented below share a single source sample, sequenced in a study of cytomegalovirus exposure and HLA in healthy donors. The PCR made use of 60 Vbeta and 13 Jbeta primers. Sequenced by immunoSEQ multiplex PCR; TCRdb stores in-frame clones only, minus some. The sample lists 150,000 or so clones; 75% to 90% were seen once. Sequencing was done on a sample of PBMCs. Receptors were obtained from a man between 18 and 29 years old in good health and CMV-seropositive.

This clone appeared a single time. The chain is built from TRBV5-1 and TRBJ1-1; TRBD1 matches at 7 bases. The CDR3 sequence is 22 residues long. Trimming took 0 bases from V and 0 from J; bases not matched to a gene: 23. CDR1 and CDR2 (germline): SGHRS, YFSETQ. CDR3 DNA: TGCGCCAGCAGCTTGGATTATTATTCGAGTCCGTCCGGGACAGAGATGAACACTGAAGCTTTCTTT. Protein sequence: CASSLDYYSSPSGTEMNTEAFF.

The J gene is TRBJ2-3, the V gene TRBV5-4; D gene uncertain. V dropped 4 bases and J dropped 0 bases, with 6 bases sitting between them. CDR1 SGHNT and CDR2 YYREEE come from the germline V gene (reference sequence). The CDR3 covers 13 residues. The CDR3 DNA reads TGTGCCAGCAGCATAGCTAGCACAGATACGCAGTATTTT. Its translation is CASSIASTDTQYF.

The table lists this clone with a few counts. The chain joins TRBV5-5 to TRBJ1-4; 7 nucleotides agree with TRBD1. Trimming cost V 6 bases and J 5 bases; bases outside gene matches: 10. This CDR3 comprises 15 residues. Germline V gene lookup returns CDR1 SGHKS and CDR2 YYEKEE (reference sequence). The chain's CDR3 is CASTPGTVQNEKLFF. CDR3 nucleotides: TGTGCCAGCACTCCCGGGACAGTGCAAAATGAAAAACTGTTTTTT. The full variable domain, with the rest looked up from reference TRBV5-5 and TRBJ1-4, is DAGVTQSPTHLIKTRGQQVTLRCSPISGHKSVSWYQQVLGQGPQFIFQYYEKEERGRGNFPDRFSARQFPNYSSELNVNALLLGDSALYLCASTPGTVQNEKLFFGSGTQLSVL.

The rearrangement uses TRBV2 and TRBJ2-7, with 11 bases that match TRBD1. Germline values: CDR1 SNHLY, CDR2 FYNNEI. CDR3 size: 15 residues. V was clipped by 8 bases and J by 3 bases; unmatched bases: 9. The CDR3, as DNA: TGTGCCAGCGCCCGCACCGGGACAGGGGGCTACGAGCAGTACTTC. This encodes CASARTGTGGYEQYF.

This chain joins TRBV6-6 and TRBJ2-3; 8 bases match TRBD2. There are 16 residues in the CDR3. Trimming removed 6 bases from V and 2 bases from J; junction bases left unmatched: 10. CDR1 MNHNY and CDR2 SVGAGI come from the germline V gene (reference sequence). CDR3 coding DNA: TGTGCCAGCAGGTTCGCGGCGGGGGGCATCACAGATACGCAGTATTTT. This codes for CASRFAAGGITDTQYF.

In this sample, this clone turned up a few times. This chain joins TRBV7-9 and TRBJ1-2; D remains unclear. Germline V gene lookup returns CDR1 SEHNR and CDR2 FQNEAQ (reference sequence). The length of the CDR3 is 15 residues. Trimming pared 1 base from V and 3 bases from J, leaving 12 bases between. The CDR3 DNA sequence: TGTGCCAGCAGCTTAGATCGGGTACTGGACTATGGCTACACCTTC. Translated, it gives CASSLDRVLDYGYTF.

In DNA, the CDR3 is TGTGCCAGCACAGGGGGAGAGACCCAGTACTTC. This translates into CASTGGETQYF. J is TRBJ2-5 and V is TRBV27, with TRBD1 matching 7 bases. The germline gives CDR1 MNHEY, CDR2 SMNVEV (reference sequence). J was trimmed by 4 bases and V by 7 bases; bases with no gene match: 0. The CDR3 runs 11 residues.

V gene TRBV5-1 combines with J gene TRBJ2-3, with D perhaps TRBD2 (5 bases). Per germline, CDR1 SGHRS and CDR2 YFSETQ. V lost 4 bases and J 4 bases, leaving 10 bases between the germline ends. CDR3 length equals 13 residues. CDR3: CASSPNGADTQYF. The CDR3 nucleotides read TGCGCCAGCAGCCCAAACGGGGCAGATACGCAGTATTTT.